The 17 T cell receptor beta chains in this list originate from one sample, sequenced in a study of cytomegalovirus exposure and HLA in healthy donors. With 60 Vbeta and 13 Jbeta primers, the PCR was carried out. Repertoires were generated with immunoSEQ multiplex PCR, while TCRdb's copy carries only in-frame clones and drops some. This sample has around 150,000 clones, with around 90% found just once. The sequenced material came from PBMCs. The receptors were gathered from a woman aged 40 to 50 in good health and CMV-seronegative.

V is TRBV4-1 and J is TRBJ1-2; 8 bases match TRBD1. Germline values: CDR1 MGHRA, CDR2 YSYEKL. V lost 4 bases and J lost 3; bases outside the gene matches: 10. The CDR3 contains 16 residues. The CDR3 sequence is CASSLDSRGQHYGYTF. In DNA, the CDR3 is TGCGCCAGCAGCCTCGACAGCAGGGGGCAACACTATGGCTACACCTTC.

The sample holds one count of this clone. The chain uses TRBV10-2 and TRBJ1-1; D unclear. Per the germline V gene, CDR1 is WSHSY and CDR2 is SAAADI. The CDR3 contains 17 residues. The V end was cut by 6 bases, the J end by 1 base, with 21 bases between. CDR3 sequence reads: CASRILSVERANTEAFF. CDR3 nucleotide sequence: TGCGCCAGCAGGATCCTAAGCGTTGAGCGAGCGAACACTGAAGCTTTCTTT.

This sequence joins TRBV18 and TRBJ1-2, with 8 bases fitting TRBD1. The CDR3 is made up of 15 amino acids. The junction had 3 bases not matched to a gene; V was cut back by 2 bases and J by 1 base. Per germline, CDR1 KGHSH and CDR2 LQKENI. CDR3 region: CASSPSGQGNYGYTF. The CDR3 coding sequence is TGTGCCAGCTCACCATCAGGACAGGGTAACTATGGCTACACCTTC.

The chain recombines TRBV10-3 with TRBJ2-7; 7 bases fit TRBD1. The CDR3 is made up of 14 amino acids. J gave up 6 bases and V 5 bases, and 10 bases lay outside the gene matches. Germline CDR1 is ENHRY and CDR2 is SYGVKD. In nucleotides, the CDR3 is TGTGCCATCAGTAACTCGACAGGGAGAGGCGAGCAGTACTTC. Translated: CAISNSTGRGEQYF.

The chain combines TRBV5-1 with TRBJ2-2; D ambiguous. Germline CDR1 SGHRS, CDR2 YFSETQ. The V end was cut by 0 bases, the J end by 6 bases, with 12 bases between. CDR3 size: 15 residues. The CDR3 loop reads CASSLGHEVPGELFF. CDR3 DNA sequence: TGCGCCAGCAGCTTGGGACACGAAGTGCCCGGGGAGCTGTTTTTT.

This clone was seen a single time. The chain is built from TRBV19 and TRBJ2-7, with TRBD1 matching 7 bases. There are 14 residues in the CDR3. Germline-derived CDR1 and CDR2 are LNHDA and SQIVND (reference sequence). After removal of 4 bases from V and 0 bases from J, the junction contained 3 bases not matched to a gene. CDR3 region: CASSKGALSYEQYF. Here the CDR3 DNA reads TGTGCCAGTAGTAAGGGGGCCCTCTCCTACGAGCAGTACTTC. Drawing the rest from reference TRBV19 and TRBJ2-7, the complete variable domain is DGGITQSPKYLFRKEGQNVTLSCEQNLNHDAMYWYRQDPGQGLRLIYYSQIVNDFQKGDIAEGYSVSREKKESFPLTVTSAQKNPTAFYLCASSKGALSYEQYFGPGTRLTVT.

The chain has TRBV4-2 and TRBJ2-7, with 7 nucleotides matching TRBD1. Germline loops: CDR1 LGHNA, CDR2 YNFKEQ. V lost 1 base to trimming and J lost 4 bases; unmatched junction nucleotides: 10. CDR3 size: 16 residues. CDR3: CASSQVTPGTAYEQYF. The CDR3 DNA reads TGTGCCAGCAGCCAAGTTACCCCCGGGACAGCTTACGAGCAGTACTTC.

This clone appeared once. This CDR3 is CASRPGQRPIYEGYTF. DNA for the CDR3: TGTGCCAGCAGGCCGGGACAGAGACCGATCTATGAAGGCTACACCTTC. The gene calls are TRBV2 and TRBJ1-2; 7 bases are shared with TRBD1. This CDR3 spans 16 amino acids. Germline V gene lookup returns CDR1 SNHLY and CDR2 FYNNEI. J was trimmed by 8 bases and V by 6 bases; bases with no gene match: 18.

The chain couples TRBV11-3 to TRBJ2-1; D remains ambiguous. V was clipped by 0 bases and J by 7 bases, with 4 bases between them. This CDR3 has 12 residues. Germline V gene lookup returns CDR1 SGHNT and CDR2 YENEEA. CDR3 protein: CASSLDRNEQFF. Here the CDR3 DNA reads TGTGCCAGCAGCTTAGACAGAAATGAGCAGTTCTTC.

The chain has TRBV6-1 and TRBJ1-5; D might be TRBD1 (5 bases). Germline V lookup: CDR1 MNHNS, CDR2 SASEGT. The ends were cut back, 6 bases at V and 4 bases at J, with 10 bases in the middle. This CDR3 contains 13 residues. The CDR3 protein is CASRGEENQPQHF. DNA of the CDR3: TGTGCCAGCAGAGGGGAGGAAAATCAGCCCCAGCATTTT.

The V gene is TRBV10-3, the J gene TRBJ2-3, with 8 bases aligning to TRBD1. J lost 0 bases, V lost 10 bases, and 15 bases had no gene match. CDR3 length equals 17 residues. CDR1 ENHRY and CDR2 SYGVKD come from the germline V gene. In DNA, the CDR3 is TGTGCCACCCAGAGCCGCTGGGACAGGTCTAGCACAGATACGCAGTATTTT. The encoded protein is CATQSRWDRSSTDTQYF.

This chain uses TRBV19 with TRBJ1-1; D unclear. CDR3 size: 14 residues. The germline V and J ends were trimmed by 5 bases and 9 bases, with 19 bases remaining between them. Per the germline V gene, CDR1 is LNHDA and CDR2 is SQIVND (reference sequence). DNA of the CDR3: TGTGCCAGTAGTCGCGTTGGATCCGAGCGGAAAGCTTTCTTT. It encodes CASSRVGSERKAFF.

About this clone itself: A junction end diverges from the germline sequence, so it may reflect a read error. The chain couples TRBV7-9 to TRBJ1-2, with D perhaps TRBD1 (5 bases). The CDR3 extends over 12 amino acids. CDR1 SEHNR and CDR2 FQNEAQ come from the germline V gene (reference sequence). CDR3: CSSSVTGSGYTF. In DNA, the CDR3 is TGTTCCAGCAGCGTAACAGGATCCGGCTACACCTTC.

V gene TRBV2 combines with J gene TRBJ2-7, with 8 bases matching TRBD1. The CDR3 is 13 amino acids. V lost 1 base to trimming and J lost 5 bases; unmatched junction nucleotides: 1. In germline, CDR1 is SNHLY, CDR2 FYNNEI. The CDR3, as DNA: TGTGCCAGCAGTGAAGAGACAGGGGACGAGCAGTACTTC. Amino acids: CASSEETGDEQYF.

This clone was detected only once. This chain's CDR3 is CASTPGGTGHGYTF. DNA for the CDR3: TGTGCCAGCACCCCCGGGGGGACAGGGCATGGCTACACCTTC. This chain joins TRBV6-5 and TRBJ1-2; TRBD1 matches at 9 bases. Germline trimming cut 7 bases from V and 6 bases from J; bases unmatched to any gene: 9. Germline CDR1 is MNHEY and CDR2 is SVGAGI. This CDR3 comprises 14 residues.

The chain uses TRBV19 and TRBJ1-1, with TRBD1 as a possible D gene (5 bases). V was cut by 9 bases and J by 3 bases, with 14 bases left in between. Germline loops: CDR1 LNHDA, CDR2 SQIVND (reference sequence). This CDR3 has 13 residues. CDR3 loop: CASAGEEDTEAFF. The CDR3 nucleotides read TGTGCCAGCGCGGGGGAGGAAGACACTGAAGCTTTCTTT.

The chain employs TRBV5-1 and TRBJ2-1, with a possible D match to TRBD2 (5 bases). Trimming shortened V by 0 bases and J by 6 bases, and 13 bases separated the two germline ends. Germline V gene sequence: CDR1 SGHRS, CDR2 YFSETQ. The length of the CDR3 is 15 residues. The CDR3 bases are TGCGCCAGCAGCTTGGATCCTAGCTGGGGCAATGAGCAGTTCTTC. This sequence encodes CASSLDPSWGNEQFF.